This note documents a single T cell receptor (beta chain) sequence. The antigen it binds to is not known. Base qualities were left out, and no much larger clone turns up one base away. The cohort was made up of about 670 healthy bone marrow donors. At the time of sampling, every cohort member was nominally healthy, though immune exposures that went unrecorded were likely present. The donor tested CMV seropositive and was one of the 289 seropositive cohort members. A peripheral blood sample was collected from each donor, and TCR beta sequencing was performed on peripheral blood mononuclear cells. Genomic DNA was extracted from the blood cell samples with the Qiagen DNeasy Blood Extraction Kit. The data are from a study of cytomegalovirus exposure and HLA in healthy donors (TCRdb year 2017). In the study overall: An earlier analysis of 587 of the donors reported 276 Gb of sequence data and 90 million to 120 million unique TCR beta sequences obtained from around 170 million T cells. About 280 gigabases of sequencing data and tens of millions of unique TCR sequences were included in an early release covering 500 to 750 HLA-typed donors. Of the roughly 420 genotyped donors, approximately 81% were placed in the genetic ancestry cluster associated with self-reported Caucasian donors. The aim of the study was to test whether cataloging public T cell receptors could identify signatures of past pathogen exposure. The study profiled the T cell repertoires of some 610 subjects by immunosequencing and related them to cytomegalovirus serostatus. In addition to the first cohort of approximately 670 subjects, a separate validation cohort of some 120 different subjects was used. High-throughput TCR immunosequencing, statistical association of individual TCRs with disease status, and machine learning were combined to predict cytomegalovirus infection status. In a later analysis, previously published TCR beta repertoires from 666 donors were re-analyzed and high-resolution HLA genotyping was added so that TCR occurrence patterns could be studied. The later analysis used no new phenotypic data to find candidate immune exposures, relying instead on TCR beta sequences and their occurrence across donors. An earlier analysis of several hundred of the donors applied high-throughput TCR beta sequencing to assess whether each TCR beta V gene segment acted as functional or pseudogenic. Donor age, sex, ethnicity and CMV serostatus were compiled alongside the repertoire data. Genome-wide SNP genotypes for about 60% of the 666 donors were used in a later genetic analysis, which treated that subset as a discovery cohort. All discovery cohort repertoires had been generated on a single sequencing platform. Both class I and class II loci were covered by HLA typing, at four-digit resolution. The number of typed donors differed by locus: 629-630 for A, B, C, DRB1 and DQB1; approximately 520 for DQA1; some 610 for DPA1; and about 450 for DPB1. Four to six DR-DQ haplotypes were handled as single units for association and clustering, since linkage in the cohort was strong. Among several hundred genotyped donors of the cohort, an average of about 240,000 unique TCR beta nucleotide sequences was sequenced per donor, of which about 19% were non-productive.

Via the germline V gene (reference sequence), CDR1 is MNHEY and CDR2 SMNVEV. V lost 3 bases and J lost 5 bases, and the count of bases not matched to a germline gene is 6. Its CDR3 holds 14 amino acids, cysteine through phenylalanine. Left in the record is the CDR3 DNA by itself, 42 bases read in frame from the first base. Library prep was done by the immunoSEQ multiplex PCR assay. The multiplex PCR relied on a mix of 60 forward primers for TCR Vbeta segments and 13 reverse primers for TCR Jbeta segments. The CDR3 region of rearranged TCR beta genes was amplified from genomic DNA with a multiplex PCR assay. The amplified TCR beta libraries were sequenced on the Illumina HiSeq System as 87-base-pair reads. The published analysis was carried out like this. In a later analysis, some 80 million unique TCR beta chains were counted across the 650 to 750 repertoires, and around 10 million of these chains were shared by at least two donors. Raw reads were error-corrected and collapsed into unique sequences by a nearest-neighbor algorithm in which closely related sequences were merged to remove PCR and sequencing errors. Alignment of CDR3 sequences to IMGT reference sequences was used to assign V, D and J gene segments. Each retained sequence needed at least a six-nucleotide match to both a V gene segment and a J gene segment. A rearrangement counted as productive if the CDR3 had no stop codons and remained in frame with V and J, and every other rearrangement counted as non-productive. Following IMGT convention, CDR3 was defined as the stretch from the second conserved V-encoded cysteine up to the conserved J-encoded phenylalanine. Sequences without an unambiguous match to a single V gene segment were excluded from the earlier analysis of about 630 of the donors. An earlier analysis of fewer than 750 of the donors classified V segments as functional when productive rearrangements were above 56.7% and as segregating when the standard deviation between donors was above 5%. A statistical classification framework was built to diagnose cytomegalovirus status from the catalog of TCR beta chain sequences. In a later analysis, V and J genes were assigned by comparing TCR nucleotide sequences against IMGT/GENE-DB human TR gene sequences. The TCRdist pipeline was used in a later analysis to assign CDR3 sequences and most-parsimonious VDJ recombination scenarios. In a later analysis, each TCR beta chain was defined by its CDR3 amino acid sequence together with its V-gene family, and reads without a unique V-gene family were excluded. To address suspected cross-contamination and a sequencing artifact, a later analysis removed some 620 highly shared, low-generation-probability nucleotide sequences. For each public chain, a later analysis derived a clonal expansion index from normalized ranks of inferred template counts within each repertoire. In a later analysis, generation probabilities were computed using a VDJ recombination model fitted to out-of-frame rearrangements, and the results were checked against IGoR. A later analysis scored TCR-TCR, TCR-HLA and TCR-CMV co-occurrence with hypergeometric tests, applying a repertoire-size bias correction to TCR pairs. A later analysis estimated false discovery rates by permuting HLA or CMV assignments 20 times. In a later analysis, co-occurring TCRs were grouped using DBSCAN, and TCRdist sequence similarity was added for clustering within HLA-allele-positive subsets. Co-occurrence clustering excluded repertoires with fewer than 30,000 or more than 120,000 public chains, plus five with anomalous nucleotide sharing. TCRdb retrieved this table from immuneACCESS and kept in-frame rearrangements only. Not all clones are present; in checked studies, unresolved V genes account for under half, and no reason is known for the remainder. V, J and clone size derive from that table, while D and trimming were established from the DNA sequence. The sample table shows 250,000 to 350,000 clones, and just over 85% are seen once. Less than 4% of the sample goes to the ten largest clones.

General findings and caveats noted by the study authors: Cytomegalovirus status was reported to be diagnosed by the classifier with high specificity and sensitivity in both the original and validation cohorts. Assigning TCR associations to individual alleles was difficult when HLA alleles, especially DR and DQ, strongly co-occurred. A cluster of highly shared sequence variants was judged likely to represent a technical artifact of the sequencing pipeline. Linkage disequilibrium might explain the correlated functional status among segregating V segments, but an unknown experimental factor could not be ruled out. Some IMGT-functional V segments, including TRBV6-2 and TRBV6-3, could not be distinguished by the 87-base-pair reads and were therefore excluded. A later analysis associated 15,000 or so TCR beta sequences with specific HLA alleles at a false discovery rate of 0.05. Sequencing depth was assumed to be roughly uniform across donors in the presence/absence analyses, though that assumption may not hold. In the study, approximately 150 TCR beta chains were listed as associated with cytomegalovirus. In a later analysis, the rate of TCR association differed among HLA loci, with DRB1 alleles having the most associated TCRs and HLA-C alleles having the fewest. A further reported finding was that TCR beta sequences accurately predicted the HLA-A and HLA-B alleles for most subjects in the first cohort. The authors suggested that the approach could potentially be generalized to other disease states and immunological phenotypes. Because counts were too low, about 18 rarely observed V segments, including chromosome 9 orphons, were excluded from the earlier analysis of some 540 of the donors. Most CMV-associated TCR beta chains appeared to be HLA-restricted in a later analysis, and the HLA associations seemed to be driven largely by CMV exposure. A later analysis found that HLA-associated TCR beta chains were more clonally expanded and had lower generation probabilities than equally common non-associated chains. For the cohort, immune exposure information was limited to CMV serostatus. Three of the identified cytomegalovirus-associated TCR beta chains were confirmed in vitro to be specific for cytomegalovirus antigens. Most TCR sequences were observed very rarely across donors, whereas some public TCRs were present in many individuals. In a later genetic analysis, fewer N-insertions in productive TCRs were reported among donors in an Asian-associated ancestry cluster than the approximately 710-donor mean. According to a later analysis, parvovirus B19, influenza, CMV and Epstein-Barr virus appeared linked to several top co-occurrence clusters. In a later genetic analysis, a missense DCLRE1C variant was associated with V-gene and J-gene trimming of TCR beta chains, and the association was replicated in an independent cohort. This cohort had only TCR beta chains sequenced, and the lack of alpha or paired-chain data limited which features could be detected. Because HLA typing was unavailable for some donors at each locus, only the typed subset was used in association tests. Broadly in line with IMGT annotations, most TCR beta V segments showed up in productive rearrangements about 87% or about 30% of the time in an earlier analysis of 587 of the donors.

The chain couples TRBV27 to TRBJ2-5, and TRBD1 matches 7 of the central bases. The TCR originated in a man aged 40-50 years in good health and CMV-seropositive. Sequencing was done on a sample of PBMCs. The bases are TGTGCCAGCAGTTTTGCACAGGGGTACGAGACCCAGTACTTC. Translation gives CASSFAQGYETQYF.